Listed below are T cell receptor beta chains from one sample, sequenced in a study of CD8 T cells in Susac syndrome. TCRdb reprocessed the immunoSEQ multiplex PCR reads via MiXCR and lists one record per CDR3 protein. The data hold 110,000 or so distinct CDR3 sequences, with roughly 95% observed a single time. Sequencing was performed on CD4+ T cells from PBMCs. Receptors originate from a human donor in good health. CDR3s include the opening cysteine and the closing phenylalanine or tryptophan. The D gene is left open where the match is weak. Size values are once, few and many counts, or a class for expanded clones, and some rows have none.

cdr3_aa cdr3_nt clone_size j_call v_call d_call cdr3_length
CASSPAGLGNGYTF TGTGCCAGCAGCCCCGCAGGCCTCGGGAATGGCTACACCTTC . TRBJ1-2 TRBV7-3 . 14
CASSFLDSKPETQYF TGTGCCAGCAGCTTCTTGGATTCCAAGCCGGAGACCCAGTACTTC . TRBJ2-5 TRBV11-3 . 15
CASSETSGGETQYF TGTGCCAGTAGTGAGACTAGCGGGGGTGAGACCCAGTACTTC . TRBJ2-5 TRBV19 TRBD2 14
CSARYQGIREKLFF TGCAGTGCTAGGTACCAGGGAATCCGGGAAAAACTGTTTTTT . TRBJ1-4 TRBV20-1 . 14
CASSPRGNHQPQHF TGTGCCAGCAGCCCTCGGGGTAATCATCAGCCCCAGCATTTT once TRBJ1-5 TRBV3-1 . 14
CASSSGTSYEQYF TGTGCCAGTAGTAGTGGGACCTCCTACGAGCAGTACTTC . TRBJ2-7 TRBV19 . 13
CASSYLAGITDTQYF TGTGCCAGCAGTTACCTAGCGGGGATTACAGATACGCAGTATTTT . TRBJ2-3 TRBV6-2/TRBV6-3 TRBD2 15
CASSLTGSTGELFF TGTGCCAGCAGCTTAACAGGGTCCACCGGGGAGCTGTTTTTT . TRBJ2-2 TRBV5-4 . 14
CASRTGGTDTQYF TGTGCCAGTAGGACAGGGGGCACAGATACGCAGTATTTT . TRBJ2-3 TRBV2 TRBD1 13
CASSPRTSGNLNTGELFF TGTGCCAGCTCACCCCGGACTAGCGGGAACCTGAACACCGGGGAGCTGTTTTTT . TRBJ2-2 TRBV18 TRBD2 18
CATSRDRGLGAFF TGTGCCACCAGCAGAGATAGAGGTTTAGGCGCTTTCTTT . TRBJ1-1 TRBV15 . 13
CASSVFAGTANTGELFF TGTGCCAGCAGCGTATTTGCCGGGACTGCGAACACCGGGGAGCTGTTTTTT . TRBJ2-2 TRBV9 . 17
CASSLGHSPLHF TGTGCCAGCAGTTTGGGGCATTCACCCCTCCACTTT . TRBJ1-6 TRBV12-3/TRBV12-4 . 12
CASSIATITIYEQYF TGTGCCAGTAGTATAGCTACAATCACGATCTACGAGCAGTACTTC . TRBJ2-7 TRBV19 . 15
CSVRAPHHYEQYF TGCAGCGTACGTGCACCTCACCACTACGAGCAGTACTTC . TRBJ2-7 TRBV29-1 . 13
CSARFRESTDTQYF TGCAGTGCTAGATTCAGGGAGAGCACAGATACGCAGTATTTT . TRBJ2-3 TRBV20-1 . 14
CAWSVGLGNTEAFF TGTGCCTGGAGTGTCGGGCTGGGGAACACTGAAGCTTTCTTT . TRBJ1-1 TRBV30 . 14
CSAPPDRRLNTEAFF TGCAGTGCGCCCCCGGACAGGAGATTGAACACTGAAGCTTTCTTT . TRBJ1-1 TRBV20-1 TRBD1 15
CASSQGPTYEQYF TGTGCCAGCAGTCAGGGTCCTACTTACGAGCAGTACTTC . TRBJ2-7 TRBV2 . 13
CASRSTGTAGYTF TGTGCCAGCAGATCAACAGGGACGGCGGGCTACACCTTC . TRBJ1-2 TRBV11-3 . 13
CASSEGGTPGEQYF TGTGCCAGCAGCGAGGGGGGGACCCCGGGCGAGCAGTACTTC . TRBJ2-7 TRBV7-2 . 14
CASSLGDWSSGNTIYF TGTGCCAGCAGCTTAGGGGACTGGAGCTCTGGAAACACCATATATTTT . TRBJ1-3 TRBV7-9 . 16
CASSLPGVSEQYF TGTGCCAGCAGCTTACCAGGGGTGTCCGAGCAGTACTTC . TRBJ2-7 TRBV5-4 . 13
CASSQDGRASGETQYF TGTGCCAGCAGCCAAGACGGGAGGGCCTCGGGGGAGACCCAGTACTTC . TRBJ2-5 TRBV4-2 TRBD2 16
CATSDPGSYEQYF TGTGCCACCAGTGATCCCGGGAGCTACGAGCAGTACTTC . TRBJ2-7 TRBV24-1 . 13
CSARDASLSSPLHF TGCAGTGCTAGAGATGCCAGTTTAAGTTCACCCCTCCACTTT . TRBJ1-6 TRBV20-1 . 14
CSVGAHRSYGYTF TGCAGCGTTGGCGCCCACAGGAGCTATGGCTACACCTTC . TRBJ1-2 TRBV29-1 . 13
CSATGTGDGREQYF TGCAGTGCTACCGGGACAGGGGACGGACGCGAGCAGTACTTC . TRBJ2-7 TRBV20-1 TRBD1 14
CASSLRPSGGGDEQFF TGTGCCAGCAGCTTACGGCCTAGCGGGGGAGGGGATGAGCAGTTCTTC few TRBJ2-1 TRBV7-2 TRBD2 16
CASSSSGGSQETQYF TGCGCCAGCAGCAGTTCGGGGGGATCCCAAGAGACCCAGTACTTC . TRBJ2-5 TRBV5-1 TRBD2 15
CASSQGLPTGELFF TGTGCCAGCAGCCAAGGACTACCCACCGGGGAGCTGTTTTTT . TRBJ2-2 TRBV3-1 . 14
CASSQAGTQNIQYF TGTGCCAGCAGCCAAGCTGGGACACAAAACATTCAGTACTTC . TRBJ2-4 TRBV3-1 . 14
CASRNYRVSNEQYF TGCGCCAGCAGGAATTACAGGGTGAGCAACGAGCAGTACTTC . TRBJ2-7 TRBV23-1 . 14
CASSLQFSGNTIYF TGTGCCAGCAGTCTCCAGTTCTCTGGAAACACCATATATTTT . TRBJ1-3 TRBV28 . 14
CASSYSGGAGANVLTF TGTGCCAGCAGTTACTCAGGGGGGGCTGGGGCCAACGTCCTGACTTTC . TRBJ2-6 TRBV6-5 . 16
CASSARTGNTF TGTGCCAGCAGTGCCCGGACAGGGAACACCTTC . TRBJ1-2 TRBV2 TRBD1 11
CASSREEGSNQPQHF TGTGCCAGCAGCCGCGAAGAGGGGAGCAATCAGCCCCAGCATTTT . TRBJ1-5 TRBV2 . 15
CASSSDRGGEAFF TGTGCTAGCAGCTCAGACAGGGGAGGTGAAGCTTTCTTT . TRBJ1-1 TRBV7-7 TRBD1 13
CSGKAGETQYF TGCAGTGGGAAGGCGGGAGAGACCCAGTACTTC . TRBJ2-5 TRBV20-1 . 11
CASREQVSSYNEQFF TGTGCCAGCAGGGAACAGGTCAGCTCCTACAATGAGCAGTTCTTC . TRBJ2-1 TRBV6-1 . 15
CASSPDRIGNTIYF TGTGCCAGCAGCCCGGACAGGATCGGAAACACCATATATTTT . TRBJ1-3 TRBV27 TRBD1 14
CASRRQGRETQYF TGTGCCAGCAGACGCCAGGGGAGAGAGACCCAGTACTTC . TRBJ2-5 TRBV6-2/TRBV6-3 . 13
CASLGHGANVLTF TGTGCCAGTTTAGGCCACGGGGCCAACGTCCTGACTTTC . TRBJ2-6 TRBV27 . 13
CASSLDRIVGTQYF TGTGCCAGCAGTTTGGACAGGATCGTGGGTACGCAGTATTTT . TRBJ2-3 TRBV27 TRBD1 14
CASSRGQGASSYNSPLHF TGTGCCAGCAGCAGGGGACAGGGGGCGAGCTCCTATAATTCACCCCTCCACTTT . TRBJ1-6 TRBV14 TRBD1 18